The table lists the clone carrying this T cell receptor (beta chain) with many counts. The data stem from a study of CD8 T cells in ankylosing spondylitis. Germline CDR1 SGHRS, CDR2 YFSETQ. This CDR3 region has 14 residues. Trimming shortened V by 7 bases and J by 4 bases, and 14 bases separated the two germline ends. TCRdb recomputed calls from the 5' RACE reads with MiXCR, one row per CDR3 protein. The table has 85,000 to 100,000 distinct CDR3 sequences, roughly 9.6% seen once. Sequences were obtained from blood, either unsorted or a sorted T cell fraction (not recorded which). V gene TRBV5-1 combines with J gene TRBJ2-2, with D maybe TRBD1 (6 bases). This TCR derives from a male donor with ankylosing spondylitis or in good health (not recorded which). The CDR3 protein is CASFGDMGTGELFF. CDR3 in DNA: TGCGCCAGCTTCGGGGACATGGGCACCGGGGAGCTGTTTTTT.